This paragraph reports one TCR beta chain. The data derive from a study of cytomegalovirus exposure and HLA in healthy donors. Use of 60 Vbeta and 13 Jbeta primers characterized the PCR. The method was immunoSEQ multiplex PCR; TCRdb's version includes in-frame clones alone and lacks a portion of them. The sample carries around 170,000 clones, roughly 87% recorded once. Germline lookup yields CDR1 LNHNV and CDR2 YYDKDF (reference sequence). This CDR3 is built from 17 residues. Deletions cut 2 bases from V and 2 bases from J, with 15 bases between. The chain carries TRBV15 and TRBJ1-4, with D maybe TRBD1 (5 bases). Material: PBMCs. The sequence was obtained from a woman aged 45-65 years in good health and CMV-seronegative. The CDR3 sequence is CATSRRYATETNEKLFF. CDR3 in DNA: TGTGCCACCAGCAGAAGATACGCGACAGAGACTAATGAAAAACTGTTTTTT.